This T cell receptor (beta chain) was obtained from a study of CD8+ T cells in alopecia areata. The authors extracted RNA and reverse transcribed it into cDNA as the sequencing template. Only in-frame clones appear in the TCRdb table, and some are missing; sequencing was by immunoSEQ multiplex PCR. The sample has 150,000 or so clones, around 64% seen once. The sample consisted of CD8+ T cells sorted from blood, taken at week 0. This TCR was sampled from a human donor with alopecia areata.

The CDR3 DNA is TGTGCCAGCAGACCTAACGGGGAGACCCAGTACTTC. Translation: CASRPNGETQYF. V and J are TRBV7-9 and TRBJ2-5; D call uncertain. The CDR3 loop spans 12 amino acids. CDR1 and CDR2 (germline): SEHNR, FQNEAQ (reference sequence). Trimming cost V 6 bases and J 5 bases, with 10 bases left between them. Using reference TRBV7-9 and TRBJ2-5 for the parts outside the CDR3, the full variable domain is DTGVSQNPRHKITKRGQNVTFRCDPISEHNRLYWYRQTLGQGPEFLTYFQNEAQLEKSRLLSDRFSAERPKGSFSTLEIQRTEQGDSAMYLCASRPNGETQYFGPGTRLLVL.